These T cell receptor beta chains were read from a single sample in a study of blood T cells in healthy people across ages. TCRdb analysed the 5' RACE reads with MiXCR anew, one entry per CDR3 protein. Among over 1.5 million distinct CDR3 sequences listed, 49% were seen once. The specimen was blood. These receptors were collected from a woman aged 40 to 50 in good health. Each CDR3 is given with its conserved first and last residue. D genes are given only for firm matches. Only some rows state a clone size, as once, few, many or a class for expanded clones.

j_call | v_call | cdr3_length | d_call | clone_size | cdr3_nt | cdr3_aa
TRBJ1-1 | TRBV27 | 17 | TRBD1 | . | TGTGCCAGCAGTTTATCCACGGGAGGGGGCCGGAACACTGAAGCTTTCTTT | CASSLSTGGGRNTEAFF
TRBJ1-1 | TRBV25-1 | 16 | . | . | TGTGCCAGCAGTGAATCCGGAGGGAGGTCGTTCACTGAAGCTTTCTTT | CASSESGGRSFTEAFF
TRBJ2-1 | TRBV14 | 15 | . | few | TGTGCCAGCAGCGTTCTAGCTAGCTCCTACAATGAGCAGTTCTTC | CASSVLASSYNEQFF
TRBJ2-7 | TRBV11-3 | 15 | TRBD2 | once | TGTGCCAGCAGCTTAGTAGCGGGGGGAACCCACGAGCAGTACTTC | CASSLVAGGTHEQYF
TRBJ2-3 | TRBV20-1 | 12 | . | . | TGCAGTGCTAGAATTGATGGAGATACGCAGTATTTT | CSARIDGDTQYF
TRBJ2-7 | TRBV10-3 | 17 | . | . | TGTGCCATCAGTCTAGGGGTAGCTAGCGCGAGCTCCTACGAGCAGTACTTC | CAISLGVASASSYEQYF
TRBJ1-6 | TRBV6-5 | 14 | TRBD1 | . | TGTGCCAGCGGGACAGTTCTTAATAATTCACCCCTCCACTTT | CASGTVLNNSPLHF
TRBJ1-1 | TRBV6-5 | 15 | . | . | TGTGCCAGCAGGACCACTCGATGGGATGACACTGAAGCTTTCTTT | CASRTTRWDDTEAFF
TRBJ2-5 | TRBV27 | 14 | . | few | TGTGCCAGCAGTTTATCGGCAGGTTCAGAGACCCAGTACTTC | CASSLSAGSETQYF
TRBJ2-1 | TRBV4-3 | 18 | TRBD2 | . | TGCGCCAGCAGCCAATCACGGACTAGCGGGGGGGCCTACAATGAGCAGTTCTTC | CASSQSRTSGGAYNEQFF
TRBJ2-7 | TRBV3-1 | 15 | TRBD1 | few | TGTGCCAGCAGCCAAGCCTCCGACAGGGCCCACGAGCAGTACTTC | CASSQASDRAHEQYF
TRBJ1-5 | TRBV7-2 | 13 | . | few | TGTGCCAGCAGCTCGGATCCGGGTCAGCCCCAGCATTTT | CASSSDPGQPQHF
TRBJ2-1 | TRBV3-1 | 16 | . | few | TGTGCCAGCAGCCAAGCGGTCCCGAGCTCCTACAATGAGCAGTTCTTC | CASSQAVPSSYNEQFF
TRBJ2-1 | TRBV20-1 | 13 | . | . | TGCAGTGCTAGAGGCCCCTCAATCAATGAGCAGTTCTTC | CSARGPSINEQFF
TRBJ2-5 | TRBV28 | 15 | TRBD1 | few | TGTGCCAGCAGTCCCATAACAGGGGGCGCGGAGACCCAGTACTTC | CASSPITGGAETQYF
TRBJ1-1 | TRBV11-2 | 14 | . | . | TGTGCCAGCAGCTTAGGGGGGGGTCCCACTGAAGCTTTCTTT | CASSLGGGPTEAFF
TRBJ2-7 | TRBV20-1 | 14 | TRBD1 | few | TGCAGTGCTAGTGCCGACAGGGGGCTCTACGAGCAGTACTTC | CSASADRGLYEQYF
TRBJ2-6 | TRBV18 | 17 | . | . | TGTGCCAGCTCACCGGGACTCCAGTACTCTGGGGCCAACGTCCTGACTTTC | CASSPGLQYSGANVLTF
TRBJ1-2 | TRBV2 | 13 | . | . | TGTGCCAGCAGTGAGCTAGGGGCAGGCGGCTACACCTTC | CASSELGAGGYTF
TRBJ1-6 | TRBV4-3 | 15 | . | few | TGCGCCAGCAGCCAAGGGCGGGCGGGTGCTTCACCCCTCCACTTT | CASSQGRAGASPLHF
TRBJ1-2 | TRBV7-2 | 15 | . | few | TGTGCCAGCAGCTTCTTCGAGGGCCCTAACTATGGCTACACCTTC | CASSFFEGPNYGYTF
TRBJ2-1 | TRBV27 | 14 | . | few | TGTGCCAGCAGTCATAGACAGGGGAGGGATGAGCAGTTCTTC | CASSHRQGRDEQFF
TRBJ2-5 | TRBV7-2 | 14 | . | . | TGTGCCAGCAGCCCGAGGACCCAAAACAATGAGCAGTACTTC | CASSPRTQNNEQYF
TRBJ2-3 | TRBV5-1 | 16 | TRBD1 | . | TGCGCCAGCAGCAGGACAGGGTCCTCTAGCACAGATACGCAGTATTTT | CASSRTGSSSTDTQYF
TRBJ2-7 | TRBV20-1 | 14 | . | . | TGCAGTGCTGAACCCGGGATGCCCATCCACGAGCAGTACTTC | CSAEPGMPIHEQYF
TRBJ2-3 | TRBV28 | 12 | TRBD1 | few | TGTGCCAGCGGGACAGGGAGAGATACGCAGTATTTT | CASGTGRDTQYF
TRBJ1-2 | TRBV4-2 | 14 | . | . | TGTGCCAGCAGCCAAGTGGCTGCCCCGCATGGCTACACCTTC | CASSQVAAPHGYTF
TRBJ2-7 | TRBV20-1 | 15 | TRBD2 | few | TGCAGTGCTAGAGATCTTGGGGGGGAGCCCTACGAGCAGTACTTC | CSARDLGGEPYEQYF
TRBJ2-1 | TRBV20-1 | 16 | TRBD2 | . | TGCAGTGCTAGGAGCCAACTAGCGGGGGTTACCAATGAGCAGTTCTTC | CSARSQLAGVTNEQFF
TRBJ2-1 | TRBV15 | 18 | . | . | TGTGCCACCAGTGGGAGGACTGACCCAAAACTTATCTACAATGAGCAGTTCTTC | CATSGRTDPKLIYNEQFF
TRBJ2-3 | TRBV5-6 | 13 | . | . | TGTGCCAACAGCCTCCTTCCCGATGATACGCAGTATTTT | CANSLLPDDTQYF
TRBJ1-2 | TRBV15 | 16 | TRBD1 | . | TGTGCCACCAGCAGAGTCACAGGGGAAATGTTCTATGGCTACACCTTC | CATSRVTGEMFYGYTF
TRBJ2-5 | TRBV3-1 | 13 | . | . | TGTGCCAGCAGCGCCCATCACCAAGAGACCCAGTACTTC | CASSAHHQETQYF
TRBJ2-7 | TRBV20-1 | 16 | TRBD2 | . | TGCAGTGCGACGACTAGCGGGGGGGTTCTGTTCGGCGAGCAGTACTTC | CSATTSGGVLFGEQYF
TRBJ1-1 | TRBV7-9 | 14 | . | . | TGTGCCAGCAGTGACAGCCGGGACTTCACTGAAGCTTTCTTT | CASSDSRDFTEAFF
TRBJ2-1 | TRBV5-1 | 16 | TRBD2 | . | TGCGCCAGCAGCCCGATAGCGGGGGGGCGGTACAGTGAGCAGTTCTTC | CASSPIAGGRYSEQFF
TRBJ2-5 | TRBV7-6 | 14 | . | . | TGTGCCAGCAGCGAGACGGGGGCCCAAGAGACCCAGTACTTC | CASSETGAQETQYF
TRBJ2-1 | TRBV19 | 12 | TRBD1 | once | TGTGCCAGCACGACAGGGAATATTGAGCAGTTCTTC | CASTTGNIEQFF
TRBJ1-2 | TRBV2 | 14 | . | . | TGTGCCAGCAGAGAACTTTTTCACGACTATGGCTACACCTTC | CASRELFHDYGYTF
TRBJ2-5 | TRBV29-1 | 15 | TRBD1 | . | TGCAGCGTTGAAGATCAAGGACAGGGTTCACTTACCCAGTACTTC | CSVEDQGQGSLTQYF
TRBJ2-1 | TRBV5-1 | 15 | TRBD2 | . | TGCGCCAGCAGCAAGACTAGCGGGGGGCCCAATGAGCAGTTCTTC | CASSKTSGGPNEQFF
TRBJ2-7 | TRBV6-2/TRBV6-3 | 13 | TRBD1 | . | TGTGCCAGCAGTGACGGCAGGGGGTACGAGCAGTACTTC | CASSDGRGYEQYF
TRBJ2-7 | TRBV5-1 | 14 | . | . | TGCGCCAGCAGCCCGGGACACCGAGAGGGCGAGCAGTACTTC | CASSPGHREGEQYF
TRBJ1-6 | TRBV12-3/TRBV12-4 | 14 | . | . | TGTGCCAGCAGAGCGGGAACCGGACATTCACCCCTCCACTTT | CASRAGTGHSPLHF
TRBJ2-7 | TRBV13 | 13 | TRBD1 | . | TGTGCCAGCGGACCGGGACAGGGACGGATTCAGTACTTC | CASGPGQGRIQYF
TRBJ2-3 | TRBV11-1 | 13 | . | . | TGTGCCAGCAGCTTAGGGTTAGAGGATACGCAGTATTTT | CASSLGLEDTQYF
TRBJ2-4 | TRBV15 | 15 | TRBD2 | few | TGTGCCACCAGCAGAGATGGGGGGGGGAAAAACATTCAGTACTTC | CATSRDGGGKNIQYF
TRBJ1-5 | TRBV28 | 17 | TRBD1 | . | TGTGCCAGCAGTTTTTGGAGCGGACAGGGCTTCAATCAGCCCCAGCATTTT | CASSFWSGQGFNQPQHF
TRBJ2-1 | TRBV29-1 | 13 | . | few | TGCAGCGCTCCCGACTACGGTAACAATGAGCAGTTCTTC | CSAPDYGNNEQFF
TRBJ2-3 | TRBV10-3 | 15 | . | . | TGTGCCATCAGTGAGGCAGGGCCCGCCACAGATACGCAGTATTTT | CAISEAGPATDTQYF
TRBJ2-7 | TRBV11-2 | 14 | . | . | TGTGCCAGCAGCCCTGATGGTAGGGCCCACGAGCAGTACTTC | CASSPDGRAHEQYF
TRBJ2-7 | TRBV5-1 | 16 | TRBD2 | . | TGCGCCAGCAGCTCCCTGTCGGCTAGCGGGGGATACGAGCAGTACTTC | CASSSLSASGGYEQYF
TRBJ2-7 | TRBV6-5 | 15 | TRBD1 | . | TGTGCCAGCAGTAAACATGGGACAGAAGCCTACGAGCAGTACTTC | CASSKHGTEAYEQYF
TRBJ1-2 | TRBV7-2 | 14 | TRBD1 | . | TGTGCCAGCATAAGGGACAGATCCCTCTATGGCTACACCTTC | CASIRDRSLYGYTF
TRBJ2-7 | TRBV7-2 | 15 | . | . | TGTGCCAGCAGCCCTCAGACAGCCACCTACAATGAGCAGTACTTC | CASSPQTATYNEQYF
TRBJ2-4 | TRBV27 | 16 | . | few | TGTGCCAGCAGTTGGGGAAAGACAGGTTCAGGGAACATTCAGTACTTC | CASSWGKTGSGNIQYF
TRBJ2-1 | TRBV20-1 | 18 | TRBD2 | . | TGCAGTGCACCCAAGTCAAAAAAGCGGGGGGGTTCCTACAATGAGCAGTTCTTC | CSAPKSKKRGGSYNEQFF
TRBJ2-1 | TRBV11-2 | 14 | . | . | TGTGCCAGCAGCCGATCTCTAAAACACAATGAGCAGTTCTTC | CASSRSLKHNEQFF
TRBJ2-7 | TRBV12-3/TRBV12-4 | 12 | . | few | TGTGCCAGCAACAGTCCCTCCTACGAGCAGTACTTC | CASNSPSYEQYF
TRBJ1-1 | TRBV5-5 | 15 | . | . | TGTGCCGTCCCAAAGGGGGGCAGGATGAACACTGAAGCTTTCTTT | CAVPKGGRMNTEAFF